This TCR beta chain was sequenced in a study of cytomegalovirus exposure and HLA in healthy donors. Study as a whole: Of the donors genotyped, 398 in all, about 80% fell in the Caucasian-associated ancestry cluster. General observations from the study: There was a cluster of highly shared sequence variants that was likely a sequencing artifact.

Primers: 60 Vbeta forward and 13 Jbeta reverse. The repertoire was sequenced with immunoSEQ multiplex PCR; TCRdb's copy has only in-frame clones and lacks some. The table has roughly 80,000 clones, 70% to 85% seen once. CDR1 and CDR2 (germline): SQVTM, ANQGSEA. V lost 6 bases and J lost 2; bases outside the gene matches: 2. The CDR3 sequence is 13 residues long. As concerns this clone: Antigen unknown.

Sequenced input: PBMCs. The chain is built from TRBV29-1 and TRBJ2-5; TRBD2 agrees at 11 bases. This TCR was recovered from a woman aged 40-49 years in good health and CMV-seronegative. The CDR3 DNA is TGCAGCGTCGGGACTAGCGGACAAGAGACCCAGTACTTC. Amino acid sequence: CSVGTSGQETQYF.